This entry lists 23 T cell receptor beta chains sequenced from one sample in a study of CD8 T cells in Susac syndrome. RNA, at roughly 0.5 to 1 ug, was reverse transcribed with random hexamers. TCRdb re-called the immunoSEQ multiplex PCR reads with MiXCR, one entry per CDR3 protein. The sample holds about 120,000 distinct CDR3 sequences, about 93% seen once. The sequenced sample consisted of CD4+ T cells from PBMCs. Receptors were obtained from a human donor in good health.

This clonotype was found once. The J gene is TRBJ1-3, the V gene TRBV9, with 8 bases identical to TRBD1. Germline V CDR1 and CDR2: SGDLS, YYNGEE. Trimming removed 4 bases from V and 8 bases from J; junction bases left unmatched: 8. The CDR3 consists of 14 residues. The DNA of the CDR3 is TGTGCCAGCAGCCCGAGGACAGGGAGGGACACCATATATTTT. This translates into CASSPRTGRDTIYF.

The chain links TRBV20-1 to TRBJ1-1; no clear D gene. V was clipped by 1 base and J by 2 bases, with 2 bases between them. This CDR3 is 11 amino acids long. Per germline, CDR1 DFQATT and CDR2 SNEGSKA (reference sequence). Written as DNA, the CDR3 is TGCAGTGCTAGAGGTAACACTGAAGCTTTCTTT. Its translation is CSARGNTEAFF.

This chain's CDR3 is CASSSRTPNTEAFF. DNA of the CDR3: TGTGCCAGCAGTTCCCGGACACCGAACACTGAAGCTTTCTTT. This chain uses TRBV6-6 with TRBJ1-1; TRBD1 is a possible D gene (5 bases). CDR3 length equals 14 residues. The germline V gene encodes CDR1 MNHNY and CDR2 SVGAGI (reference sequence). Trimming stripped 4 bases from V and 1 base from J, with 10 bases between.

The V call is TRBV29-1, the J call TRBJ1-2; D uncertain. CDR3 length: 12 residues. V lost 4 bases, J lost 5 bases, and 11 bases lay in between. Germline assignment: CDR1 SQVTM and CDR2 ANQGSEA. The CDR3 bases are TGCAGCGTTGGGACTGAGTGGTATGGCTACACCTTC. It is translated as CSVGTEWYGYTF.

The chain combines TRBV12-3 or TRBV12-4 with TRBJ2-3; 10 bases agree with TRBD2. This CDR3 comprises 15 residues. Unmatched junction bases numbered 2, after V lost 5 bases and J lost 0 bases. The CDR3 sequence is CASSQREGSTDTQYF. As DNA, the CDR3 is TGTGCCAGCAGTCAGCGGGAGGGTAGCACAGATACGCAGTATTTT.

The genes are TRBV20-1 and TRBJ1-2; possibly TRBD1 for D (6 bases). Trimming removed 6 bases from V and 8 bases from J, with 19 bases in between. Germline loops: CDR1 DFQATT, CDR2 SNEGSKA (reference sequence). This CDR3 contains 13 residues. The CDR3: CSATLPGAGGYTF. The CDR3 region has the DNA TGCAGTGCCACCCTCCCGGGGGCAGGAGGCTACACCTTC.

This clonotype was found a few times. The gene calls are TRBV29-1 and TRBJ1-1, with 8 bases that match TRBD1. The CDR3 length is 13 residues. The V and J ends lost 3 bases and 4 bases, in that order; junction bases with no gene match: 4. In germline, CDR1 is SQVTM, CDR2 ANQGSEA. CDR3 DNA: TGCAGCGTTGACAGGGGGCACGGCACTGAAGCTTTCTTT. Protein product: CSVDRGHGTEAFF.

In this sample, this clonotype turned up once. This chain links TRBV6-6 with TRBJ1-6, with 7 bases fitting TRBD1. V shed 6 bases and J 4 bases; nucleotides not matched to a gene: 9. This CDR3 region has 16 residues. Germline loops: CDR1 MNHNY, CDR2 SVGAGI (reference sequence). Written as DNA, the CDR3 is TGTGCCAGCAGACCAAATCCGGGACAGTATAATTCACCCCTCCACTTT. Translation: CASRPNPGQYNSPLHF.

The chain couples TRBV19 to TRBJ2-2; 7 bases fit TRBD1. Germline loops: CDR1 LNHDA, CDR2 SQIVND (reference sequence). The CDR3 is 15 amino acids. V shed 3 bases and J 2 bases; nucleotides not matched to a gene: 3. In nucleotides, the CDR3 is TGTGCCAGTAGTATCGGGACAGATAACACCGGGGAGCTGTTTTTT. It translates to CASSIGTDNTGELFF.

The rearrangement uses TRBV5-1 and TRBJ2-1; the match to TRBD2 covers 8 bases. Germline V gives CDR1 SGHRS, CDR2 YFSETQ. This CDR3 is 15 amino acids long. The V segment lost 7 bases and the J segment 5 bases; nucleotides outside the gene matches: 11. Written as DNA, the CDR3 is TGCGCCAGCCTGACCGGGAGCGGGAGCAACAATGAGCAGTTCTTC. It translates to CASLTGSGSNNEQFF.

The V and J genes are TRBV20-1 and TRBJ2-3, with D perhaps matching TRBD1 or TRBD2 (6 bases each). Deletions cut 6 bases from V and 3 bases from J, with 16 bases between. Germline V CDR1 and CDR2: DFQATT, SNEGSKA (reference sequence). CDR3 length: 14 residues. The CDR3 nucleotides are TGCAGTGCATTCCTAGGAGGGGGAACAGATACGCAGTATTTT. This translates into CSAFLGGGTDTQYF.

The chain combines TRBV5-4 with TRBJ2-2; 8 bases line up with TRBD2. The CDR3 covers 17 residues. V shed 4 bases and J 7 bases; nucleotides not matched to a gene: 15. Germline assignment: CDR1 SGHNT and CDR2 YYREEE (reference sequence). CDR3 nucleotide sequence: TGTGCCAGCAGCAAAGATCCGGGACTAGGCGATCGCGGGGAGCTGTTTTTT. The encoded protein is CASSKDPGLGDRGELFF.

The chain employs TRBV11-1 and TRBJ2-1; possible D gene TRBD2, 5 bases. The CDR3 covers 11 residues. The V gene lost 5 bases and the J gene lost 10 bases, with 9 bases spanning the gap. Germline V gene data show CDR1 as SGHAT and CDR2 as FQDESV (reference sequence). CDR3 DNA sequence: TGTGCCAGCAGCCCGACGGGAGAGCAGTTCTTC. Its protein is CASSPTGEQFF.

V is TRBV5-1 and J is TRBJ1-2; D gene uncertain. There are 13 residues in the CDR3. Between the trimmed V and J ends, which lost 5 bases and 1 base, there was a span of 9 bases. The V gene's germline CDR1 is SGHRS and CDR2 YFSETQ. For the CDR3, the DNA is TGCGCCAGCAGGGTTGCGATTAACTATGGCTACACCTTC. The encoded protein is CASRVAINYGYTF.

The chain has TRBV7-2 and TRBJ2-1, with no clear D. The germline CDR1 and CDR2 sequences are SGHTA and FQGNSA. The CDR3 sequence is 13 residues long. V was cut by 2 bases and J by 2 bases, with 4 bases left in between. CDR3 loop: CASSLPPYNEQFF. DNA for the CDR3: TGTGCCAGCAGCTTACCGCCCTACAATGAGCAGTTCTTC.

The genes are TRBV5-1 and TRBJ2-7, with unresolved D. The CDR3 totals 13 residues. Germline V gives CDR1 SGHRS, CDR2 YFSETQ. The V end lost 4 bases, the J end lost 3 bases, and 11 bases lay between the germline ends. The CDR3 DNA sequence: TGCGCCAGCAGCGAGCAACCCCTCTACGAGCAGTACTTC. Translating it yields CASSEQPLYEQYF.

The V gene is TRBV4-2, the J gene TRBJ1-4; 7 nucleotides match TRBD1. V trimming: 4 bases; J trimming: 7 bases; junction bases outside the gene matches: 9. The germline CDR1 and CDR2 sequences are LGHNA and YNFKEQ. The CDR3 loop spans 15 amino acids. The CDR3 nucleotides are TGTGCCAGCAGCCTCCGACAGGGAATAGGTGAAAAACTGTTTTTT. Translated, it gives CASSLRQGIGEKLFF.

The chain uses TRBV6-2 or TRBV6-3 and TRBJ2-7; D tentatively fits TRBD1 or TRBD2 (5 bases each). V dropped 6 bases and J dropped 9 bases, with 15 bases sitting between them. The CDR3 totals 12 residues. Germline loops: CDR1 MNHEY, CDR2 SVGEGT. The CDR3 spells CASSRGPTGQYF. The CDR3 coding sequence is TGTGCCAGCAGCCGGGGACCCACGGGGCAGTACTTC.

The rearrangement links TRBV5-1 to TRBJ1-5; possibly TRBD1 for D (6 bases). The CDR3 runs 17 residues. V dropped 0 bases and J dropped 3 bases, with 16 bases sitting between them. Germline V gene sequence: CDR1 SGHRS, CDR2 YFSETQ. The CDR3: CASSLGSTGADNQPQHF. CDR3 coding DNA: TGCGCCAGCAGCTTGGGGTCGACGGGGGCTGACAATCAGCCCCAGCATTTT.

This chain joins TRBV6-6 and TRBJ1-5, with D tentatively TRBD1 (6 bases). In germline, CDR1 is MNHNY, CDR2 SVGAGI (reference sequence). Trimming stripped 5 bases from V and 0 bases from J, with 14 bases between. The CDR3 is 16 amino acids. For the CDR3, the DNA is TGTGCCAGCAGTGACAAAGGACAGCTTAGCAATCAGCCCCAGCATTTT. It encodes CASSDKGQLSNQPQHF.

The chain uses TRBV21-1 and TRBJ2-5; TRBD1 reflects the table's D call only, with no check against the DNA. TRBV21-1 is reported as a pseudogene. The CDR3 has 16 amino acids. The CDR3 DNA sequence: TGTGCCAGGAATCCCCCCCCCTCCGGGGGCCAAGAGACCCAGTACTTC. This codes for CARNPPPSGGQETQYF.

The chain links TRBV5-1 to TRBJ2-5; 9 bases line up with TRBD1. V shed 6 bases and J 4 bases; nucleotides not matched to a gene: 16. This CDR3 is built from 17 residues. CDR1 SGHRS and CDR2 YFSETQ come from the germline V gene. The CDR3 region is CASTLPGQGSYRETQYF. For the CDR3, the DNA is TGCGCCAGCACGCTACCGGGACAGGGCTCTTACCGAGAGACCCAGTACTTC.

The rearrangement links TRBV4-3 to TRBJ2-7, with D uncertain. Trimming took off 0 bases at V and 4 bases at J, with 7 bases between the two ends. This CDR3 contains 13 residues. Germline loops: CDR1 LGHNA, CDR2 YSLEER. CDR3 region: CASSQDGEYEQYF. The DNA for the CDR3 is TGCGCCAGCAGCCAAGATGGGGAATACGAGCAGTACTTC.